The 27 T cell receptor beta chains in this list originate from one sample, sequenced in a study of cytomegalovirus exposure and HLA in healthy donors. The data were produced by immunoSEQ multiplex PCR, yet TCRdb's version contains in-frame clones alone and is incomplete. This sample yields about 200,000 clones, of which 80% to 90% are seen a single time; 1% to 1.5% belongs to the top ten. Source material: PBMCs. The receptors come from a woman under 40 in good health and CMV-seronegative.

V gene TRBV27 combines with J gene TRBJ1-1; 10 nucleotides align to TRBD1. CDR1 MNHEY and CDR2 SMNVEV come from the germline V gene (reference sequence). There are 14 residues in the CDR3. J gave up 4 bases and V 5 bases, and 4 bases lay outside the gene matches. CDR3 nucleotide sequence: TGTGCCAGCAGTGCCGGGACAGGGGTCACTGAAGCTTTCTTT. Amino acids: CASSAGTGVTEAFF.

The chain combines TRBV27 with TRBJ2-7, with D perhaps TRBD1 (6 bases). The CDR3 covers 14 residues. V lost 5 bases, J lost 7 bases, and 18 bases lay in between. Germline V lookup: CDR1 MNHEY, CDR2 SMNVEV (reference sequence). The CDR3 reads CASSPQRQVPEQYF. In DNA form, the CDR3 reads TGTGCCAGCAGTCCCCAAAGACAGGTCCCGGAGCAGTACTTC.

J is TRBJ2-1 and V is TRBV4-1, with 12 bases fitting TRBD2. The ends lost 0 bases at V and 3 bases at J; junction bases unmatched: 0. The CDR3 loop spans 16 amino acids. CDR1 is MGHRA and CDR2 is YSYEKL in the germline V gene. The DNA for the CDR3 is TGCGCCAGCAGCCAAGAGACTAGCGGGAGCTACAATGAGCAGTTCTTC. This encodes CASSQETSGSYNEQFF.

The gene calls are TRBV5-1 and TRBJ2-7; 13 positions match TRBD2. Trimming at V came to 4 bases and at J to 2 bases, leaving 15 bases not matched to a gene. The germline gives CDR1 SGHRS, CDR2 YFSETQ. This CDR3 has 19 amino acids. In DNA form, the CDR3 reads TGCGCCAGCAGCGATCGGACACTTGGGACTAGCGGGACTCCCTACGAGCAGTACTTC. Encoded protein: CASSDRTLGTSGTPYEQYF.

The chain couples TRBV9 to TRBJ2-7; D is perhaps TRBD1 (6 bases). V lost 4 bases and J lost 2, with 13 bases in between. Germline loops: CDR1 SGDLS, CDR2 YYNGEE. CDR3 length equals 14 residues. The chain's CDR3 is CASSSQGSPYEQYF. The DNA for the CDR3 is TGTGCCAGCAGCTCACAGGGCTCCCCCTACGAGCAGTACTTC.

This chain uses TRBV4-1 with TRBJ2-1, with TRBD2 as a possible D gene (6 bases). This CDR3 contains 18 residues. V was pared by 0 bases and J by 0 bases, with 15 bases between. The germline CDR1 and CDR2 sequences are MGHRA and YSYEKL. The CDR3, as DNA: TGCGCCAGCAGCCAAGATGGTAGTAGCGGCAGCTCCTACAATGAGCAGTTCTTC. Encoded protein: CASSQDGSSGSSYNEQFF.

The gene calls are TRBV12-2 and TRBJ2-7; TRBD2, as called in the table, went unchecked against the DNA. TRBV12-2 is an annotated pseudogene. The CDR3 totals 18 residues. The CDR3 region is CASRLNSGTSGRVYEQYF. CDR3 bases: TGTGCAAGTCGCTTAAATTCAGGGACTAGCGGGAGAGTCTACGAGCAGTACTTC.

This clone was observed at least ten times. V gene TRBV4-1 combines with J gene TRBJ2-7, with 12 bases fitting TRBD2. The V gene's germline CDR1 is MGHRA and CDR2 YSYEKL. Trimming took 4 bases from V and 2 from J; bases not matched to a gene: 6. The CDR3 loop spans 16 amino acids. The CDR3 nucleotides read TGCGCCAGCAGCCTCGAATCTAGCGGGAGGGCCTACGAGCAGTACTTC. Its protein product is CASSLESSGRAYEQYF.

The CDR3 protein is CASIQGHNYEQYF. The CDR3 bases are TGTGCCAGCATTCAGGGACATAACTACGAGCAGTACTTC. J is TRBJ2-7 and V is TRBV2; a weak D match, TRBD1 (6 bases). Germline loops: CDR1 SNHLY, CDR2 FYNNEI. Trimming took 7 bases from V and 3 from J, leaving 13 bases between them. The CDR3 covers 13 residues.

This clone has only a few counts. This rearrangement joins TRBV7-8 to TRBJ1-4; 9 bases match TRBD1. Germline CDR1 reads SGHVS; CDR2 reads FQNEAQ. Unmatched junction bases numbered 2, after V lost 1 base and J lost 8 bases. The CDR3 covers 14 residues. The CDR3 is CASSLVTGGEKLFF. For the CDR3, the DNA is TGTGCCAGCAGCTTAGTCACAGGGGGCGAAAAACTGTTTTTT.

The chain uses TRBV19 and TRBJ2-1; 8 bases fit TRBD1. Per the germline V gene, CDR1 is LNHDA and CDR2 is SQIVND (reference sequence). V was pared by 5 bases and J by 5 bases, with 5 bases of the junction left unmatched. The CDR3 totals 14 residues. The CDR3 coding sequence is TGTGCCAGTAGTCCGGGACAGGTGCACAATGAGCAGTTCTTC. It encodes CASSPGQVHNEQFF.

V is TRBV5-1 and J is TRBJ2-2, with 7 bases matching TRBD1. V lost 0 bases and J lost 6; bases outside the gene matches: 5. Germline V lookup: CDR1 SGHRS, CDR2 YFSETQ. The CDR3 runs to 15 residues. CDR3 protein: CASSLDEDRAGELFF. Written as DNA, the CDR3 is TGCGCCAGCAGCTTGGATGAAGACAGGGCCGGGGAGCTGTTTTTT.

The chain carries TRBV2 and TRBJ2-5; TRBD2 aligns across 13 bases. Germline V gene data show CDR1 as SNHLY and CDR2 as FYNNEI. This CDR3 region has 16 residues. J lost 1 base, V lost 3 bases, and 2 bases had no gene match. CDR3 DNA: TGTGCCAGCAGTGAGGGACTAGCGGGGACCCAAGAGACCCAGTACTTC. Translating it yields CASSEGLAGTQETQYF.

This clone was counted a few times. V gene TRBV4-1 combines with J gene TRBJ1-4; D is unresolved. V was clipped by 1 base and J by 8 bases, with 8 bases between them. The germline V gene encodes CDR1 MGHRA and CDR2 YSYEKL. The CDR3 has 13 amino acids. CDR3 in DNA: TGCGCCAGCAGCCAAGTTGCGAACGAAAAACTGTTTTTT. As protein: CASSQVANEKLFF.

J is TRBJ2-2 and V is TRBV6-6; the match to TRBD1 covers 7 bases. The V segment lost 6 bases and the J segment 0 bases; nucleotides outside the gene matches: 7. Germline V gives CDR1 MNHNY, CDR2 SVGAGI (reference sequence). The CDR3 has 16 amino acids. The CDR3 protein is CASSSTGTANTGELFF. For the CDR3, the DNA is TGTGCCAGCAGCAGCACCGGGACAGCGAACACCGGGGAGCTGTTTTTT.

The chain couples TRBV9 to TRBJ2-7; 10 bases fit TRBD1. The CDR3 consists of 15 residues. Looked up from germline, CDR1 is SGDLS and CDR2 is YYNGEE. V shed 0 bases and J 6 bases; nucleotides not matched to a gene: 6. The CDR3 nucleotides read TGTGCCAGCAGCGTAGCGGGGGGACAGGGGCCCGAGCAGTACTTC. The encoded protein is CASSVAGGQGPEQYF. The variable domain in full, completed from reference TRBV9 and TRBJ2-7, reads DSGVTQTPKHLITATGQRVTLRCSPRSGDLSVYWYQQSLDQGLQFLIQYYNGEERAKGNILERFSAQQFPDLHSELNLSSLELGDSALYFCASSVAGGQGPEQYFGPGTRLTVT.

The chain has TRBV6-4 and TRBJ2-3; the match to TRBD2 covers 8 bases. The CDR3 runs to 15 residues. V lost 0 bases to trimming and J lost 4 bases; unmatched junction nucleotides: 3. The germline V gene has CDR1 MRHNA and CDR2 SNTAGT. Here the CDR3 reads CASSDSAGGADTQYF. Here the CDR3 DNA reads TGTGCCAGCAGTGACTCCGCCGGGGGGGCAGATACGCAGTATTTT.

For the CDR3, the DNA is TGCAGCGTTGATAAGGGACACTGGAACACTGAAGCTTTCTTT. Its protein is CSVDKGHWNTEAFF. The V gene is TRBV29-1, the J gene TRBJ1-1; D might be TRBD1 (6 bases). The V and J ends lost 3 bases and 1 base respectively, with 12 bases between them. Germline-derived CDR1 and CDR2 are SQVTM and ANQGSEA. The CDR3 runs to 14 residues.

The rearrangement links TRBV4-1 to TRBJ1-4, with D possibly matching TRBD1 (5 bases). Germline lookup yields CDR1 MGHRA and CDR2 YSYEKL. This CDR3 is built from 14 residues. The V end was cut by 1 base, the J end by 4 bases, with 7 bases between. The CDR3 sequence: CASSQGGGNEKLFF. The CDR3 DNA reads TGCGCCAGCAGCCAAGGCGGGGGTAATGAAAAACTGTTTTTT.

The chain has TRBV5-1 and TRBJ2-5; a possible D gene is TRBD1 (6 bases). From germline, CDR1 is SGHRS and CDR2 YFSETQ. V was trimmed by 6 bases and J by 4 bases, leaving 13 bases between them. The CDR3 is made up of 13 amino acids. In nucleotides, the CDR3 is TGCGCCAGCAAACGGGCAGGGGCAGAGACCCAGTACTTC. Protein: CASKRAGAETQYF.

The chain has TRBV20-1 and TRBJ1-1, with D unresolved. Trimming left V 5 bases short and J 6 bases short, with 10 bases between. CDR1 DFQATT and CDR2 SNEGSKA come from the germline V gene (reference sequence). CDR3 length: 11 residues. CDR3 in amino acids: CSALYLSEAFF. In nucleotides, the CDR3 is TGCAGTGCTCTCTATTTGTCTGAAGCTTTCTTT.

CDR3 loop: CASSQPKQGARTEAFF. The CDR3 DNA reads as TGCGCCAGCAGCCAACCCAAGCAGGGGGCACGGACTGAAGCTTTCTTT. The rearrangement joins TRBV4-1 to TRBJ1-1, with TRBD1 matching 8 bases. The germline CDR1 and CDR2 sequences are MGHRA and YSYEKL. The CDR3 loop spans 16 amino acids. V shed 2 bases and J 5 bases; nucleotides not matched to a gene: 10.

CDR3 sequence: CASSEAGNQPQHF. The CDR3 nucleotides read TGTGCCAGCAGTGAAGCAGGTAATCAGCCCCAGCATTTT. This sequence joins TRBV25-1 and TRBJ1-5, with D uncertain. This CDR3 comprises 13 residues. The V and J ends lost 2 bases and 4 bases respectively, with 6 bases between them. The germline V gene has CDR1 MGHDK and CDR2 SYGVNS. Full variable domain (missing parts from reference TRBV25-1 and TRBJ1-5): EADIYQTPRYLVIGTGKKITLECSQTMGHDKMYWYQQDPGMELHLIHYSYGVNSTEKGDLSSESTVSRIRTEHFPLTLESARPSHTSQYLCASSEAGNQPQHFGDGTRLSIL.

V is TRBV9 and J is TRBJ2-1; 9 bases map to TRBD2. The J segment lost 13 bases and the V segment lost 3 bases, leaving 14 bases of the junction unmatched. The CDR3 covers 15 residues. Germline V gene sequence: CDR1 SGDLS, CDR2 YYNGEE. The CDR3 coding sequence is TGTGCCAGCAGCGGTGGAGCGGGGGGAGCAATCATCCAGTTCTTC. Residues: CASSGGAGGAIIQFF.

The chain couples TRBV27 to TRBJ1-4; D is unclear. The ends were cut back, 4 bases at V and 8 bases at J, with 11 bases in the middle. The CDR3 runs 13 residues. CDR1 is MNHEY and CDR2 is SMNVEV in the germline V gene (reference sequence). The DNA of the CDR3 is TGTGCCAGCAGTTGGCGGGAAGAGGAAAAACTGTTTTTT. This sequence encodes CASSWREEEKLFF. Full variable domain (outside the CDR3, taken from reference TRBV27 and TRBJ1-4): EAQVTQNPRYLITVTGKKLTVTCSQNMNHEYMSWYRQDPGLGLRQIYYSMNVEVTDKGDVPEGYKVSRKEKRNFPLILESPSPNQTSLYFCASSWREEEKLFFGSGTQLSVL.

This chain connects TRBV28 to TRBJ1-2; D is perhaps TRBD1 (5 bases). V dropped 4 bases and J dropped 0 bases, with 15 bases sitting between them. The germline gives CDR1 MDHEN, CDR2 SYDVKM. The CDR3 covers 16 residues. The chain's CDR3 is CASSSPHDSANYGYTF. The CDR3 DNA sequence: TGTGCCAGCAGTTCCCCCCACGACAGCGCTAACTATGGCTACACCTTC.

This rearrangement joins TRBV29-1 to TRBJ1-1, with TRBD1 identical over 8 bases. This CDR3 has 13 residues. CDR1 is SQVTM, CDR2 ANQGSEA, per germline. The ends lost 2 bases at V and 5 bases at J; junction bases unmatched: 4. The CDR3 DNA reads TGCAGCGTTGAACAGGGGGCCGGGACTGAAGCTTTCTTT. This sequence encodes CSVEQGAGTEAFF.